This T cell receptor (beta chain) was recorded in a study of blood T cell repertoires in COVID-19. Turning to the study itself: Samples taken during acute and convalescent COVID-19 were collected in the United States, Italy and Spain.

Original analysis: Reference gene primer amplification in the assay estimated nucleated cell counts. TCRdb's table, derived via immunoSEQ multiplex PCR, lists solely in-frame clones and lacks some. That table supplies the V and J calls and clone size; D and trimming were determined from the DNA. The table shows some 120,000 clones, with roughly 80% occurring only once. Germline lookup yields CDR1 MNHNY and CDR2 SVGAGI (reference sequence). The V and J ends lost 4 bases and 7 bases, in that order; junction bases with no gene match: 9. The CDR3 is made up of 16 amino acids. The origin of this receptor is a human donor in a cohort sampled during active COVID-19. Sequencing input: peripheral blood. The chain carries TRBV6-6 and TRBJ2-1, with 11 bases fitting TRBD2. CDR3 region: CASSSGSGGAHNEQFF. CDR3 DNA sequence: TGTGCCAGCAGTTCCGGTAGCGGGGGGGCCCATAATGAGCAGTTCTTC.